Here is one T cell receptor beta chain with its context. Its cognate antigen is unknown. TCRdb processed the 5' RACE reads anew with MiXCR; each CDR3 protein has one entry. The sample lists over 55,000 distinct CDR3 sequences; approximately 9.5% were seen once. This specimen belongs to a study of T-cell memory formation after mild COVID-19. Study information: Largely donor-specific sequence clusters came from two donors.

Whole-study findings and limits: Largely, contracting CD4+ clones fell within CM and EM, and contracting CD8+ clones within EMRA.

V dropped 1 base and J dropped 4 bases, with 5 bases sitting between them. This CDR3 has 13 amino acids. Germline assignment: CDR1 SGHVS and CDR2 FQNEAQ. The receptor was derived from a young man who had mild COVID-19 (a few samples of this study predate the infection). Cell type and time point are not known. The rearrangement joins TRBV7-8 to TRBJ1-5; D unclear. Sequencing used PBMCs or a T cell subset sorted from them (not recorded which). Here the CDR3 reads CASSLGWNQPQHF. In nucleotides, the CDR3 is TGTGCCAGCAGCTTAGGTTGGAATCAGCCCCAGCATTTT.